This T cell receptor (beta chain) appears in the sequencing data of a study of a mutant IDH1 vaccine in newly diagnosed glioma. Background on the study: Former treatment meant radiotherapy, temozolomide, or both; the majority had gotten both.

Regarding time point: week 11, during vaccination. Alongside topical imiquimod, each dose of vaccine comprised 300 ug of mutant IDH1 20-mer peptide. Comment on this clone: Its target is unknown.

The method was immunoSEQ multiplex PCR; TCRdb's version includes in-frame clones alone and lacks a portion of them. The sample lists about 66,000 clones, about 81% seen once, with approximately 9.5% in the top ten. CDR1 and CDR2 from the germline V gene are SGHDT and YYEEEE. V gave up 4 bases and J gave up 8 bases, with 10 bases separating them. This CDR3 spans 12 amino acids. The source is a woman aged 45-65 years with glioma. The rearrangement links TRBV5-6 to TRBJ1-3; the D is unclear. Here the sequenced sample was PBMCs, taken from a glioma patient whose treatment included an IDH1 peptide vaccine. The chain's CDR3 is CASSLLKDTIYF. CDR3 nucleotides: TGTGCCAGCAGCCTCCTAAAGGACACCATATATTTT.